These T cell receptor beta chains were read from a single sample in a study of blood T cell repertoires in COVID-19. Assay: immunoSEQ multiplex PCR; the TCRdb copy retains only in-frame clones and omits some. The data contain some 48,000 clones, roughly 87% of them singletons. The specimen sequenced was peripheral blood. The receptor set was obtained from a man aged 45-60 years with active COVID-19. Both conserved end residues are part of each CDR3. The D gene is left open where the match is weak. Part of the rows lack a size; the others show once, few, many or a class for expanded clones.

TRBV30	NA	TRBJ2-1	NA	TGTGCCTGGACTTCCTCCTACAATGAGCAGTTCTTC	CAWTSSYNEQFF
TRBV4-1	TRBD1	TRBJ2-1	NA	TGCGCCAGCGCGGACAGGGCATACAATGAGCAGTTCTTC	CASADRAYNEQFF
TRBV27	NA	TRBJ1-2	NA	TGTGCCAGCAAGGGAGCGTCTTATGGCTACACCTTC	CASKGASYGYTF
TRBV19	TRBD2	TRBJ2-1	once	TGTGCCAGTAGTATAGGGACTAGCGGGAGTGGTGAGCAGTTCTTC	CASSIGTSGSGEQFF
TRBV2	NA	TRBJ1-1	NA	TGTGCCAGCAGTGATCAGGGAAGAACTGAAGCTTTCTTT	CASSDQGRTEAFF
TRBV5-6	TRBD1	TRBJ1-4	NA	TGTGCCAGCAGCTTGGGAGACAGGGGGCGTGAAAAACTGTTTTTT	CASSLGDRGREKLFF
TRBV27	NA	TRBJ1-4	NA	TGTGCCAGCAGTTTATGGGGGGCAACTAATGAAAAACTGTTTTTT	CASSLWGATNEKLFF
TRBV6-5	NA	TRBJ2-3	NA	TGTGCCAGCAGCCTAGGCGCAGATACGCAGTATTTT	CASSLGADTQYF
TRBV19	TRBD2	TRBJ2-1	NA	TGTGCCAGTAAAATTAGCAGCGGGAGGATCGGTGAGCAGTTCTTC	CASKISSGRIGEQFF
TRBV4-1	NA	TRBJ1-2	NA	TGCGCCAGCAGCCAAGACGCCATCCGGGAGGATGGCTACACCTTC	CASSQDAIREDGYTF
TRBV7-2	TRBD1	TRBJ1-2	NA	TGTGCCAGCAGCTTCGACCGGGACAGCGGTTACACCTTC	CASSFDRDSGYTF
TRBV5-4	NA	TRBJ2-3	NA	TGTGCCAGCAGCCTCAGGGTCACAGATACGCAGTATTTT	CASSLRVTDTQYF
TRBV6-2/TRBV6-3	NA	TRBJ2-2	NA	TGTGCCAGCACCCCCGGGAACACCGGGGAGCTGTTTTTT	CASTPGNTGELFF
TRBV9	TRBD1	TRBJ2-7	NA	TGTGCCAGCAGCGTAGGTCAGGGGGCCTACGAGCAGTACTTC	CASSVGQGAYEQYF
TRBV19	TRBD1	TRBJ1-4	NA	TGTGCCAGTAGGATCACCGGGACAGGGACCGAAAAACTGTTTTTT	CASRITGTGTEKLFF
TRBV11-2	TRBD1	TRBJ2-7	NA	TGTGCCAGCAGCTTAGCACCTGGACAGGGAAACTACGAGCAGTACTTC	CASSLAPGQGNYEQYF